A single T cell receptor beta chain is shown here with its context. Its antigen is undetermined. The data are from a study of long-term antiretroviral therapy in people with HIV. Study details: There is a gap of about a decade between the earliest samples and the later 2015 immediate-ART recommendation.

Donors each had at least one pre-ART PBMC sample and at least two post-ART ones. CDR3 length equals 16 residues. V shed 4 bases, J shed 5 bases, and the junction held 14 bases outside the gene matches. Germline lookup yields CDR1 SGHRS and CDR2 YFSETQ. Study results and caveats: There were no data on ART adherence, viral resistance or therapy changes, a gap that limits inferences about post-ART repertoire changes. Once patients were on ART, diversity went higher but still fell short of transplant donor controls.

Samples were assayed with immunoSEQ v3.0 at survey level. The table came from immunoSEQ multiplex PCR; TCRdb's copy has only in-frame clones and leaves some out. The table shows 15,000 to 20,000 clones, with roughly 79% occurring only once. The source is a woman between 40 and 55 years old with HIV. This specimen was unsorted PBMCs, taken 2.3 years after starting antiretroviral therapy. The chain has TRBV5-1 and TRBJ2-7, with TRBD2 matching over 8 bases. The CDR3 loop is CASSIIPGTRFNEQYF. The CDR3, as DNA: TGCGCCAGCAGCATTATTCCCGGGACTAGGTTTAACGAGCAGTACTTC.